These 7 T cell receptor beta chains were sequenced from one sample in a study of lymphopenia after photon versus proton radiotherapy. Libraries were prepared by immunoSEQ multiplex PCR; TCRdb keeps only in-frame clonotypes and omits some of them. The sample contains tens of thousands of clones, approximately 85% of which appear only once. The sequencing here drew on peripheral blood, taken from a patient treated with photon-based radiotherapy. These receptor sequences come from a man aged 40-49 years with gastric cancer.

This chain links TRBV18 with TRBJ1-5; D is uncertain. Trimming stripped 3 bases from V and 5 bases from J, with 8 bases between. Germline CDR1 KGHSH, CDR2 LQKENI. CDR3 length: 13 amino acids. DNA for the CDR3: TGTGCCAGCTCACCTGCCCACGATCAGCCCCAGCATTTT. It yields the protein CASSPAHDQPQHF.

The chain couples TRBV7-8 to TRBJ2-1; D is unresolved. The CDR3 is made up of 12 amino acids. Trimming left V 2 bases short and J 10 bases short, with 9 bases between. The germline CDR1 and CDR2 sequences are SGHVS and FQNEAQ. In nucleotides, the CDR3 is TGTGCCAGCAGCTTACCCTTCGGGGAGCAGTTCTTC. As protein: CASSLPFGEQFF.

V and J are TRBV18 and TRBJ1-3; D gene ambiguous. In germline, CDR1 is KGHSH, CDR2 LQKENI. Trimming took 1 base from V and 0 from J, leaving 13 bases between them. This CDR3 has 17 amino acids. The CDR3 is CASSPLGQAYSGNTIYF. The CDR3 DNA sequence: TGTGCCAGCTCACCACTGGGCCAGGCTTACTCTGGAAACACCATATATTTT.

This clone was recorded a few times. This rearrangement joins TRBV9 to TRBJ2-3, with 9 nucleotides matching TRBD2. There are 17 residues in the CDR3. V shed 3 bases, J shed 1 base, and the junction held 9 bases outside the gene matches. The germline V gene has CDR1 SGDLS and CDR2 YYNGEE. As DNA, the CDR3 is TGTGCCAGCAGCGCCCCCGCGGGGGGGCGGGGCACAGATACGCAGTATTTT. Its protein is CASSAPAGGRGTDTQYF.

This rearrangement joins TRBV19 to TRBJ1-2, with unresolved D. CDR1 and CDR2 (germline): LNHDA, SQIVND (reference sequence). CDR3 size: 13 residues. The ends were cut back, 5 bases at V and 4 bases at J, with 11 bases in the middle. The CDR3, as DNA: TGTGCCAGTAGTCTCGGGAGCCGCTATGGCTACACCTTC. Translated: CASSLGSRYGYTF.

The V call is TRBV5-6, the J call TRBJ2-1; TRBD1 aligns across 8 bases. The ends lost 4 bases at V and 10 bases at J; junction bases unmatched: 4. Germline V CDR1 and CDR2: SGHDT, YYEEEE. This CDR3 has 12 amino acids. The DNA of the CDR3 is TGTGCCAGCAGCCCGGGACAGGTCGAGCAGTTCTTC. Its translation: CASSPGQVEQFF.

This chain links TRBV13 with TRBJ2-1; 7 bases align to TRBD2. The CDR3 is 15 residues long. CDR1 PRHDT and CDR2 FYEKMQ come from the germline V gene (reference sequence). The V gene end was trimmed by 5 bases and the J gene end by 2 bases; junction bases not matched to a gene: 6. The CDR3 region has the DNA TGTGCCAGCAGCCGCGAGCGGGGAACCTACAATGAGCAGTTCTTC. Protein: CASSRERGTYNEQFF.